These 20 T cell receptor beta chains were sequenced from one sample in a study of CD8 T cells in ankylosing spondylitis. TCRdb passed the 5' RACE reads through MiXCR, listing each CDR3 protein once. This table has roughly 170,000 distinct CDR3 sequences, approximately 9% appearing once. The sequenced material came from blood, either unsorted or a sorted T cell fraction (not recorded which). The receptor set was obtained from a female donor with ankylosing spondylitis or in good health (not recorded which).

This clonotype was seen a few times. J is TRBJ2-1 and V is TRBV2; 11 positions agree with TRBD2. The CDR3 length is 16 residues. Losses at the gene ends were 7 bases for V and 5 bases for J; bases not matched to a gene: 10. CDR1 is SNHLY and CDR2 is FYNNEI in the germline V gene. CDR3 sequence (DNA): TGTGCCAGCAACGAAAAGGGACTAGCGGACAACAATGAGCAGTTCTTC. It encodes CASNEKGLADNNEQFF.

This clonotype was recorded many times. The chain joins TRBV2 to TRBJ2-4; D not resolved. CDR3 length equals 15 residues. V was trimmed by 1 base and J by 8 bases, leaving 15 bases between them. From germline, CDR1 is SNHLY and CDR2 FYNNEI. CDR3 sequence: CASSEVAVQVDIQYF. The CDR3 nucleotides read TGTGCCAGCAGTGAAGTGGCTGTGCAAGTAGACATTCAGTACTTC.

This clonotype was seen only a few times. This chain links TRBV7-9 with TRBJ2-7; 7 nucleotides align to TRBD2. This CDR3 is built from 14 residues. J gave up 7 bases and V 5 bases, and 11 bases lay outside the gene matches. Germline loops: CDR1 SEHNR, CDR2 FQNEAQ (reference sequence). CDR3 in DNA: TGTGCCAGCAGCGCGCCCCTACTAGCGCGGGAGCAGTACTTC. It yields the protein CASSAPLLAREQYF.

This clonotype was observed at least ten times. The chain employs TRBV7-2 and TRBJ1-5; no clear D. Germline CDR1 reads SGHTA; CDR2 reads FQGNSA. This CDR3 has 13 residues. The germline V and J ends were trimmed by 1 base and 6 bases, with 7 bases remaining between them. The CDR3 DNA reads as TGTGCCAGCAGCTTAGACGGAGGTCAGCCCCAGCATTTT. The encoded protein is CASSLDGGQPQHF. Based on the CDR3 plus reference TRBV7-2 and TRBJ1-5, the full variable domain is GAGVSQSPSNKVTEKGKDVELRCDPISGHTALYWYRQSLGQGLEFLIYFQGNSAPDKSGLPSDRFSAERTGGSVSTLTIQRTQQEDSAVYLCASSLDGGQPQHFGDGTRLSIL.

This clonotype has only a few counts. This sequence joins TRBV25-1 and TRBJ2-5; D remains ambiguous. The CDR3 is 12 residues long. CDR1 MGHDK and CDR2 SYGVNS come from the germline V gene. Trimming cost V 7 bases and J 1 base, with 7 bases left between them. The CDR3 is CASKDGQETQYF. CDR3 bases: TGTGCCAGCAAGGACGGCCAAGAGACCCAGTACTTC.

This CDR3 reads CASSQEPMDDYTF. In DNA, the CDR3 is TGTGCCAGCAGCCAAGAACCGATGGACGACTACACCTTC. V usage is TRBV3-1 and J usage is TRBJ1-2; D remains ambiguous. V was cut by 0 bases and J by 10 bases, with 12 bases left in between. CDR1 is LGHDT and CDR2 is YNNKEL in the germline V gene (reference sequence). CDR3 length: 13 residues.

The chain carries TRBV27 and TRBJ2-4; D is undetermined. Germline CDR1 MNHEY, CDR2 SMNVEV (reference sequence). CDR3 length: 15 amino acids. V was shortened by 5 bases and J by 0 bases, with 11 bases between the two germline ends. The CDR3 DNA sequence: TGTGCCAGCAGTCCCGGATGGCTAGCCAAAAACATTCAGTACTTC. Encoded protein: CASSPGWLAKNIQYF.

This clonotype appeared a few times. This rearrangement joins TRBV5-1 to TRBJ1-1; 10 bases fit TRBD1. Trimming removed 5 bases from V and 5 bases from J; junction bases left unmatched: 3. The germline CDR1 and CDR2 sequences are SGHRS and YFSETQ. This CDR3 has 13 residues. The CDR3 bases are TGCGCCAGCAGGGACAGGGGGGGAACTGAAGCTTTCTTT. It codes for CASRDRGGTEAFF.

The chain uses TRBV9 and TRBJ2-7; 12 nucleotides align to TRBD2. V was clipped by 3 bases and J by 7 bases; unmatched bases: 14. Germline values: CDR1 SGDLS, CDR2 YYNGEE. This CDR3 spans 17 amino acids. In DNA form, the CDR3 reads TGTGCCAGCAGCGCCGACGGGACAGAGGGACTAGCGGGTGAGCAGTACTTC. This translates into CASSADGTEGLAGEQYF. The complete variable domain, with remaining parts taken from reference TRBV9 and TRBJ2-7, reads DSGVTQTPKHLITATGQRVTLRCSPRSGDLSVYWYQQSLDQGLQFLIQYYNGEERAKGNILERFSAQQFPDLHSELNLSSLELGDSALYFCASSADGTEGLAGEQYFGPGTRLTVT.

This chain links TRBV2 with TRBJ2-1; a possible D gene is TRBD1 (6 bases). CDR1 SNHLY and CDR2 FYNNEI come from the germline V gene. This CDR3 has 13 residues. Trimming pared 1 base from V and 8 bases from J, leaving 9 bases between. CDR3 sequence reads: CASSEVQGHEQFF. DNA of the CDR3: TGTGCCAGCAGTGAAGTACAGGGCCATGAGCAGTTCTTC.

The chain carries TRBV7-7 and TRBJ2-1; TRBD2 matches at 7 bases. This CDR3 comprises 14 residues. Germline assignment: CDR1 SSHAT and CDR2 FNYEAQ (reference sequence). V shed 5 bases, J shed 10 bases, and the junction held 11 bases outside the gene matches. The CDR3 protein is CASSPFSGGSEQFF. CDR3 DNA: TGTGCCAGCAGCCCCTTTTCGGGGGGATCCGAGCAGTTCTTC. Complete variable domain (other parts from reference TRBV7-7 and TRBJ2-1): GAGVSQSPRYKVTKRGQDVTLRCDPISSHATLYWYQQALGQGPEFLTYFNYEAQPDKSGLPSDRFSAERPEGSISTLTIQRTEQRDSAMYRCASSPFSGGSEQFFGPGTRLTVL.

This clonotype was observed a few times. J is TRBJ2-2 and V is TRBV11-1; D remains ambiguous. V gave up 4 bases and J gave up 4 bases, with 22 bases separating them. Germline V lookup: CDR1 SGHAT, CDR2 FQDESV (reference sequence). CDR3 length: 18 amino acids. DNA of the CDR3: TGTGCCAGCAGCTCAACCGCACGACACTTTGACTTCACCGGGGAGCTGTTTTTT. Residues: CASSSTARHFDFTGELFF.

The J gene is TRBJ1-5, the V gene TRBV10-3; D remains unclear. The germline gives CDR1 ENHRY, CDR2 SYGVKD. Trimming took off 0 bases at V and 0 bases at J, with 9 bases between the two ends. The CDR3 consists of 16 residues. CDR3 DNA sequence: TGTGCCATCAGTGAGTCCCCAGTCTCTAGCAATCAGCCCCAGCATTTT. Translated: CAISESPVSSNQPQHF.

This chain uses TRBV25-1 with TRBJ1-1; D is unclear. Germline CDR1 is MGHDK and CDR2 is SYGVNS. This CDR3 region has 12 residues. Trimming pared 4 bases from V and 7 bases from J, leaving 10 bases between. DNA of the CDR3: TGTGCCAGCAGTGTAGGGCAGTTTGAAGCTTTCTTT. Protein sequence: CASSVGQFEAFF.

Many counts were recorded for this clonotype. J is TRBJ2-1 and V is TRBV9; D not resolved. The length of the CDR3 is 12 residues. V lost 4 bases, J lost 4 bases, and 6 bases lay in between. CDR1 and CDR2 from the germline V gene are SGDLS and YYNGEE. The CDR3 bases are TGTGCCAGCAGCCCACGATACAATGAGCAGTTCTTC. It translates to CASSPRYNEQFF. Full variable domain (rest looked up from reference TRBV9 and TRBJ2-1): DSGVTQTPKHLITATGQRVTLRCSPRSGDLSVYWYQQSLDQGLQFLIQYYNGEERAKGNILERFSAQQFPDLHSELNLSSLELGDSALYFCASSPRYNEQFFGPGTRLTVL.

This clonotype was observed a handful of times. V gene TRBV12-5 combines with J gene TRBJ2-5, with a tentative D call TRBD1 (6 bases). Per the germline V gene, CDR1 is LGHNT and CDR2 is FRNRAP. The CDR3 has 17 residues. Trimming left V 7 bases short and J 5 bases short, with 26 bases between. CDR3 amino acids: CASAPSGDPSKVETQYF. The CDR3, as DNA: TGTGCTAGTGCCCCCTCAGGGGACCCCTCCAAAGTGGAGACCCAGTACTTC. Complete variable domain (other parts from reference TRBV12-5 and TRBJ2-5): DARVTQTPRHKVTEMGQEVTMRCQPILGHNTVFWYRQTMMQGLELLAYFRNRAPLDDSGMPKDRFSAEMPDATLATLKIQPSEPRDSAVYFCASAPSGDPSKVETQYFGPGTRLLVL.

This clonotype was detected a few times. This chain connects TRBV27 to TRBJ2-7; D ambiguous. The germline V gene encodes CDR1 MNHEY and CDR2 SMNVEV (reference sequence). The V gene lost 3 bases and the J gene lost 1 base, with 10 bases spanning the gap. The CDR3 runs to 14 residues. CDR3 sequence (DNA): TGTGCCAGCAGTTTCAGTGCAGCGTCCTACGAGCAGTACTTC. Translating gives CASSFSAASYEQYF.

This chain uses TRBV27 with TRBJ1-1, with D unclear. Per the germline V gene, CDR1 is MNHEY and CDR2 is SMNVEV (reference sequence). With 7 bases removed from V and 6 bases from J, the gap between germline ends came to 21 bases. The CDR3 totals 15 residues. The CDR3 nucleotides are TGTGCCAGCAAGGAGTTACTGGGTCAAAGCTCTGAAGCTTTCTTT. Its translation: CASKELLGQSSEAFF.

This clonotype was seen more than once but under ten times. The chain uses TRBV4-1 and TRBJ2-1, with 8 bases matching TRBD2. The CDR3 is 16 amino acids. Germline V gene data show CDR1 as MGHRA and CDR2 as YSYEKL. J lost 5 bases, V lost 1 base, and 7 bases had no gene match. The CDR3 coding sequence is TGCGCCAGCAGCCAAGTCGCGGGACTAGTAAACAATGAGCAGTTCTTC. Its translation is CASSQVAGLVNNEQFF.

This clonotype was seen a few times. The genes are TRBV9 and TRBJ1-2; unclear D gene. The CDR3 spans 13 residues. V lost 3 bases, J lost 4 bases, and 10 bases lay in between. Looked up from germline, CDR1 is SGDLS and CDR2 is YYNGEE. CDR3 DNA sequence: TGTGCCAGCAGCGCGGGATCCCTCTATGGCTACACCTTC. Residues: CASSAGSLYGYTF.